The entry that follows covers one T cell receptor (beta chain) sequence. This sample is part of a study of T cell clones after liver transplantation. Clones were sequenced by immunoSEQ multiplex PCR, and TCRdb holds only the in-frame ones, with some missing. The sample has around 100,000 clones; 84% are singletons. The CDR3 spans 13 residues. The germline V gene has CDR1 MNHNS and CDR2 SASEGT. Between the trimmed V and J ends, which lost 6 bases and 2 bases, there was a span of 11 bases. The rearrangement links TRBV6-1 to TRBJ2-7; D ambiguous. The receptor was derived from a human patient who received a liver transplant. Some T cells here may be from the graft donor. The sample here was CD4+ T cells from blood, taken approximately 4 years after liver transplant. CDR3 sequence reads: CASSLTLPYEQYF. DNA for the CDR3: TGTGCCAGCAGCCTGACACTTCCCTACGAGCAGTACTTC.